This TCR beta chain was sequenced for a study of blood T cells in healthy people across ages. On this clonotype: The antigen is not known. A read error may produce the germline difference seen at one junction end.

Study-wide points: Both naive CD4+ cell counts and diversity were greater in long-lived donors than in aged donors. Expanded clonotype changes were possibly confounded by unknown donor CMV status.

Through a sample-barcoded 5' primer and a J-beta primer mix, a second PCR was run for 7 to 11 cycles. MiXCR, run by TCRdb on the 5' RACE reads, gives a single entry per CDR3 protein. The sample carries 1.5 million to 2 million distinct CDR3 sequences, about 50% recorded once. The germline gives CDR1 ENHRY, CDR2 SYGVKD. This CDR3 is 13 amino acids long. Samples had at least 7 million PBMCs isolated from them. Extractions gave at least 5.5 micrograms of total RNA per sample. The TCR comes from a middle-aged woman in good health. Source material: blood. This rearrangement joins TRBV10-3 to TRBJ2-5; the D is unclear. The J call may be wrong; the DNA end is better matched by TRBJ2-7. The CDR3 DNA follows: TGTGTCATCAGTGAGCCCCTAATCTACGAGCAGTACTTC. It translates to CVISEPLIYEQYF.